Here is one TCR beta chain with its context. Libraries were prepared by immunoSEQ multiplex PCR; TCRdb keeps only in-frame clonotypes and omits some of them. The repertoire holds 150,000 to 200,000 clones, with 91% as singletons. This record belongs to a study of control samples from healthy donors and cancer patients. This CDR3 comprises 12 residues. Trimming cost V 2 bases and J 6 bases, with 8 bases left between them. CDR1 and CDR2 from the germline V gene are GTSNPN and SVGIG (reference sequence). Sequencing used blood. The receptor was derived from a woman aged 25 to 39 in good health. The rearrangement uses TRBV30 and TRBJ2-1; D might be TRBD1 or TRBD2, each matching 6 bases. The CDR3 loop reads CAWSRGVNEQFF. The CDR3 bases are TGTGCCTGGAGTAGGGGGGTCAATGAGCAGTTCTTC.